This TCR beta chain was identified during a study of T-cell memory formation after mild COVID-19 (dated by TCRdb to the early 2020s). Regarding the research as a whole: TCR sequence clusters from the two donors were largely donor specific. T-cell clones expanding and contracting after mild COVID-19 in two donors were tracked by longitudinal TCRalpha and TCRbeta repertoire sequencing. Two young, previously healthy adult volunteers made up the cohort, one male and one female.

The germline V gene (reference sequence) specifies SEHNR as CDR1 and FQNEAQ as CDR2. Including the terminal cysteine and phenylalanine, the CDR3 comprises 15 residues. The only DNA kept is the CDR3, 45 bases in frame from the first base. V has 0 bases trimmed and J has 0 bases trimmed; junction bases matching no gene number 0. Sequencing relied on an Illumina NovaSeq 6000. Using 5'RACE with constant-segment primers, TCRalpha and TCRbeta cDNA libraries were constructed, with sample barcodes and unique molecular identifiers added in the process. Trizol reagent was used to extract RNA from every sample. The libraries were amplified in two PCR steps, and the second step added a second sample barcode and Illumina TruSeq adapters. Sequencing of the libraries was done on an Illumina NovaSeq, producing 2 x 150 bp paired-end reads. In the authors' own workflow: Demultiplexing of reads and collapsing into UMI-guided consensus sequences were performed with migec v1.2.7. Using mixcr v2.1.11, UMI consensuses were aligned to TRA and TRB V and J templates and then assembled into clonotypes. A clonotype was counted as expanded or contracted only when both edgeR and NoisET called the clonotype significant, with the noise models trained on biological replicates. For edgeR calls, the cutoffs were a false discovery rate-adjusted p below 0.01 and a log2 fold-change threshold of 1. As an exploratory analysis of dynamics, PCA with hierarchical clustering was applied to max-normalized trajectories of the 1000 most abundant clonotypes. Separately sequenced CD4+ and CD8+ repertoires were used to assign a CD4 or CD8 phenotype to each responding clone. TCRdb reprocessed the public reads (quality trimming at Q25 with fastp, clone calling with MiXCR) and kept in-frame beta chains. Each CDR3 protein gets just one entry, which takes the most common genes and DNA from the rows behind it. The V and J calls shown here were made by TCRdb, not taken from the authors' results. This sample lists about 390,000 distinct CDR3 sequences; more than 20% were detected once. Together, the top ten hold 9.5% to 15% of the sample.

Ten or more counts support this clonotype. The antigen this receptor binds is unknown. Per-base qualities were not stored, and no clone one base away is much larger. Ficoll-Paque density gradient centrifugation was the method used to isolate PBMCs. General findings and caveats noted by the study authors: The second-wave clones that peaked on day 37 were not confirmed to be SARS-CoV-2 specific. Contracting CD4+ clones were located mainly in the CM and EM memory subsets, whereas CD8+ clones were found to be enriched in EMRA. The detection of some responding clones in pre-infection memory suggests that pre-existing cross-reactive memory T cells joined the SARS-CoV-2 response. The study covered only two mild cases, and larger cohorts including severe cases with pre-infection samples were considered necessary. From day 15 to 85, contracting clones showed balanced CD4/CD8 phenotypes, whereas a second wave of clones that expanded from day 15 to 37 leaned towards CD4+.

Rearrangement joined TRBV7-9 to TRBJ2-3; a stretch of 7 junction bases matches TRBD2. The clonotype originates from an adult woman who had mild COVID-19 (a few samples of this study predate the infection). The sample titles of this study are shuffled in the database, so cell type and time point are left out; the donor was told from shared clones. Sequenced sample: PBMCs or a T cell subset sorted from them (not recorded which). The DNA reads TGTGCCAGCAGCTTAGCTAGCGGGAGCACAGATACGCAGTATTTT. This sequence encodes CASSLASGSTDTQYF.